These 21 T cell receptor beta chains originate from one sample sequenced in a study of early T cells in non-severe SARS-CoV-2 infection. TCRdb re-analysed the 5' RACE reads in MiXCR, keeping a single row per CDR3 protein. The data show over 30,000 distinct CDR3 sequences, around 5% seen once. Sequenced input: whole blood. Receptors were obtained from an adult who was a healthcare worker with PCR-confirmed SARS-CoV-2 infection or an uninfected control (not recorded which).

In its sample, this clonotype was seen many times. The rearrangement links TRBV6-4 to TRBJ2-1; tentatively, D is TRBD2 (5 bases). This CDR3 comprises 14 residues. V lost 3 bases, J lost 9 bases, and 15 bases lay in between. Germline lookup yields CDR1 MRHNA and CDR2 SNTAGT. CDR3 sequence (DNA): TGTGCCAGCAGTGATTCCGGGGAGCACGGTGAGCAGTTCTTC. This encodes CASSDSGEHGEQFF.

This clonotype occurred many times. The chain is built from TRBV20-1 and TRBJ2-3; TRBD1 matches 8 bases. Trimming removed 6 bases from V and 1 base from J; junction bases left unmatched: 3. This CDR3 has 13 amino acids. Germline loops: CDR1 DFQATT, CDR2 SNEGSKA (reference sequence). The CDR3 DNA is TGCAGTGCGGAGGACAGGGGCACAGATACGCAGTATTTT. Its translation: CSAEDRGTDTQYF.

This clonotype was detected ten times or more. This rearrangement joins TRBV7-6 to TRBJ2-1, with a possible D match to TRBD2 (6 bases). V lost 0 bases to trimming and J lost 7 bases, with 10 bases between them. Germline CDR1 SGHVS, CDR2 FNYEAQ. The CDR3 extends over 14 amino acids. The CDR3 sequence is CASSLASGRNEQFF. The CDR3 DNA follows: TGTGCCAGCAGCTTAGCGTCAGGGAGGAATGAGCAGTTCTTC.

This clonotype was found a few times. The gene calls are TRBV6-6 and TRBJ2-3; 8 nucleotides line up with TRBD2. The CDR3 totals 16 residues. Per the germline V gene, CDR1 is MNHNY and CDR2 is SVGAGI (reference sequence). V lost 0 bases, J lost 1 base, and 3 bases stayed unmatched. The CDR3 DNA is TGTGCCAGCAGTTACTCGGGCGGGGGGCGCACAGATACGCAGTATTTT. Encoded protein: CASSYSGGGRTDTQYF.

This clonotype was counted at least ten times. The chain carries TRBV29-1 and TRBJ2-1; D gene uncertain. The CDR3 spans 12 residues. V was cut by 7 bases and J by 5 bases, with 12 bases left in between. CDR1 is SQVTM and CDR2 is ANQGSEA in the germline V gene. In DNA form, the CDR3 reads TGCAGCGCCCGGGCCCTTGACAATGAGCAGTTCTTC. Amino acids: CSARALDNEQFF.

This clonotype turned up a few times. The chain has TRBV4-2 and TRBJ2-5; no clear D. Germline CDR1 and CDR2: LGHNA and YNFKEQ. Deletions cut 0 bases from V and 2 bases from J, with 13 bases between. There are 16 residues in the CDR3. Here the CDR3 DNA reads TGTGCCAGCAGCCAAGAATGGGTGGGAATACAAGAGACCCAGTACTTC. Its translation: CASSQEWVGIQETQYF.

This clonotype was counted at least ten times. The chain carries TRBV7-2 and TRBJ2-7; 8 bases are shared with TRBD1. Trimming took 5 bases from V and 4 from J; bases not matched to a gene: 1. CDR3 size: 12 residues. Germline assignment: CDR1 SGHTA and CDR2 FQGNSA. CDR3 in DNA: TGTGCCAGCAGCCGACAGGGGTACGAGCAGTACTTC. It specifies CASSRQGYEQYF.

This chain uses TRBV3-1 with TRBJ2-1; D might be TRBD1 or TRBD2, each matching 5 bases. Germline V gene sequence: CDR1 LGHDT, CDR2 YNNKEL (reference sequence). V gave up 1 base and J gave up 10 bases, with 11 bases separating them. The CDR3 sequence is 13 residues long. CDR3 nucleotide sequence: TGTGCCAGCAGCCAAGTCTGGGGGAGCGAGCAGTTCTTC. Protein product: CASSQVWGSEQFF.

This clonotype was seen ten or more times. J is TRBJ1-4 and V is TRBV7-9; possibly TRBD1 for D (6 bases). Germline CDR1 reads SEHNR; CDR2 reads FQNEAQ (reference sequence). The V gene lost 1 base and the J gene lost 3 bases, with 12 bases spanning the gap. This CDR3 contains 16 residues. The CDR3 sequence: CASSLGQGRPNEKLFF. CDR3 nucleotides: TGTGCCAGCAGCTTAGGGCAGGGGCGGCCTAATGAAAAACTGTTTTTT.

On this clonotype itself: Relative to the germline gene, one junction end is altered; a read error may explain this. The chain recombines TRBV16 with TRBJ2-7; D unresolved. The germline gives CDR1 KGHSY, CDR2 FQNENV. CDR3 length equals 12 residues. The CDR3 spells CASSQTIYKQYF. The DNA of the CDR3 is TGTGCCAGCAGCCAAACCATCTACAAGCAGTACTTC.

V gene TRBV7-9 combines with J gene TRBJ2-1; D is undetermined. V was shortened by 5 bases and J by 6 bases, with 11 bases between the two germline ends. The length of the CDR3 is 13 residues. The germline V gene encodes CDR1 SEHNR and CDR2 FQNEAQ (reference sequence). The CDR3 DNA reads TGTGCCAGCAGCACCCAGGAGTTCAATGAGCAGTTCTTC. Encoded protein: CASSTQEFNEQFF.

This chain uses TRBV7-7 with TRBJ2-3; 9 bases align to TRBD2. Germline lookup yields CDR1 SSHAT and CDR2 FNYEAQ (reference sequence). This CDR3 comprises 15 residues. V shed 2 bases, J shed 3 bases, and the junction held 3 bases outside the gene matches. This CDR3 is CASSLFAGGTDTQYF. The CDR3 bases are TGTGCCAGCAGCTTATTCGCGGGGGGGACAGATACGCAGTATTTT. Looking up the rest from reference TRBV7-7 and TRBJ2-3 gives the full variable domain: GAGVSQSPRYKVTKRGQDVTLRCDPISSHATLYWYQQALGQGPEFLTYFNYEAQPDKSGLPSDRFSAERPEGSISTLTIQRTEQRDSAMYRCASSLFAGGTDTQYFGPGTRLTVL.

In its sample, this clonotype was seen many times. The chain is built from TRBV11-2 and TRBJ2-7; D might be TRBD1 (5 bases). V lost 1 base and J 4 bases, leaving 14 bases between the germline ends. CDR1 SGHAT and CDR2 FQNNGV come from the germline V gene. This CDR3 is 15 amino acids long. In DNA, the CDR3 is TGTGCCAGCAGCTTAGCATCCAGGGCTGGTTACGAGCAGTACTTC. Encoded protein: CASSLASRAGYEQYF.

CDR3 bases: TGTGCCTGGAGTATCCCGGAGAACACTGAAGCTTTCTTT. Translated, it gives CAWSIPENTEAFF. V gene TRBV30 combines with J gene TRBJ1-1; D unclear. This CDR3 has 13 amino acids. Germline V gives CDR1 GTSNPN, CDR2 SVGIG (reference sequence). V gave up 2 bases and J gave up 1 base, with 8 bases separating them.

This clonotype was counted between two and nine times. This chain joins TRBV12-3 or TRBV12-4 and TRBJ1-2, with a weak D call TRBD1 (5 bases). The CDR3 covers 13 residues. V lost 2 bases to trimming and J lost 4 bases, with 8 bases between them. The CDR3 DNA sequence: TGTGCCAGCAGTTTAAATGGGGGCTATGGCTACACCTTC. Protein product: CASSLNGGYGYTF.

This clonotype counts as medium-sized. The rearrangement joins TRBV20-1 to TRBJ1-5; possibly TRBD1 for D (5 bases). Deletions cut 5 bases from V and 4 bases from J, with 12 bases between. This CDR3 contains 13 residues. CDR1 and CDR2 from the germline V gene are DFQATT and SNEGSKA (reference sequence). CDR3 in amino acids: CSAGGKGNQPQHF. CDR3 in DNA: TGCAGTGCTGGGGGGAAAGGTAATCAGCCCCAGCATTTT.

This clonotype was seen more than once but under ten times. J is TRBJ2-4 and V is TRBV7-2; D is perhaps TRBD2 (7 bases). Trimming left V 2 bases short and J 3 bases short, with 11 bases between. Germline V gene lookup returns CDR1 SGHTA and CDR2 FQGNSA. This CDR3 is 15 amino acids long. As DNA, the CDR3 is TGTGCCAGCAGCTTAAGGGGGGGTGGCAAAAACATTCAGTACTTC. The encoded protein is CASSLRGGGKNIQYF.

This clonotype has at least ten counts. This chain joins TRBV4-3 and TRBJ2-7; 7 nucleotides match TRBD2. The length of the CDR3 is 15 residues. J was trimmed by 7 bases and V by 0 bases; bases with no gene match: 9. Germline V gives CDR1 LGHNA, CDR2 YSLEER. Here the CDR3 reads CASSQEISTSREQYF. CDR3 coding DNA: TGCGCCAGCAGCCAAGAAATATCGACTAGCCGGGAGCAGTACTTC.

This clonotype was seen more than once but under ten times. The J gene is TRBJ2-5, the V gene TRBV14, with unresolved D. Germline V CDR1 and CDR2: SGHDN, FVKESK. The CDR3 covers 12 residues. The V end was cut by 6 bases, the J end by 3 bases, with 8 bases between. Here the CDR3 reads CASRKEEETQYF. The CDR3 nucleotides are TGTGCCAGCAGGAAAGAGGAAGAGACCCAGTACTTC.

This clonotype was observed many times. The gene calls are TRBV12-3 or TRBV12-4 and TRBJ2-1; a possible D gene is TRBD2 (5 bases). V dropped 4 bases and J dropped 1 base, with 8 bases sitting between them. This CDR3 region has 14 residues. The CDR3 sequence is CASSSGLSYNEQFF. CDR3 coding DNA: TGTGCCAGCAGTTCGGGGTTATCCTACAATGAGCAGTTCTTC.

V and J are TRBV29-1 and TRBJ1-2, with D maybe TRBD1 (5 bases). The germline V gene has CDR1 SQVTM and CDR2 ANQGSEA. Between the trimmed V and J ends, which lost 6 bases and 3 bases, there was a span of 11 bases. This CDR3 contains 12 residues. The CDR3, as DNA: TGCAGCGTGGAGGGGTCGGACTATGGCTACACCTTC. Protein: CSVEGSDYGYTF. The whole variable domain, filled in from reference TRBV29-1 and TRBJ1-2, reads SAVISQKPSRDICQRGTSLTIQCQVDSQVTMMFWYRQQPGQSLTLIATANQGSEATYESGFVIDKFPISRPNLTFSTLTVSNMSPEDSSIYLCSVEGSDYGYTFGSGTRLTVV.